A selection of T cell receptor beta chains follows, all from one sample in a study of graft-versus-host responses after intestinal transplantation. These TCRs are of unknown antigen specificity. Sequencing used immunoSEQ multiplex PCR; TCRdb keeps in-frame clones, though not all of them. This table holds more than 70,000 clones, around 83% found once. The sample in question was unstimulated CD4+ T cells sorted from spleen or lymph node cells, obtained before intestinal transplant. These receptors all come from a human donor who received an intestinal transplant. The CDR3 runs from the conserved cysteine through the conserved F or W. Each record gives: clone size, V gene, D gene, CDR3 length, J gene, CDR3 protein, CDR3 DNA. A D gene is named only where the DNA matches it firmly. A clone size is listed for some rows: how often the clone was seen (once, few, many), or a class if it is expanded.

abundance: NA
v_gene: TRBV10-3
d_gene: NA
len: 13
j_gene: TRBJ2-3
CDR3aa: CAASIASTDTQYF
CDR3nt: TGTGCCGCCAGCATAGCTAGCACAGATACGCAGTATTTT

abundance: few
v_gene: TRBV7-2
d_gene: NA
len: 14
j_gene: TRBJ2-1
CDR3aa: CASSFRDSYNEQFF
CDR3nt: TGTGCCAGCAGCTTCCGGGACTCCTATAATGAGCAGTTCTTC

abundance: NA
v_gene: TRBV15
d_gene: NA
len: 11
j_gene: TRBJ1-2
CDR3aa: CATSPGEGYTF
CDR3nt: TGTGCCACCAGTCCTGGGGAGGGCTACACCTTC

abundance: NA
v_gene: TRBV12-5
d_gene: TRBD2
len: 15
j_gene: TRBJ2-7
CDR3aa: CASGPVAGVIYEQYF
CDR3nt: TGTGCTAGTGGTCCCGTAGCGGGAGTTATCTACGAGCAGTACTTC

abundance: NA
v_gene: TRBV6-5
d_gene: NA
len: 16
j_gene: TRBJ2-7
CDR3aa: CASSYSGGQRSAEQYF
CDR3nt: TGTGCCAGCAGTTACTCCGGGGGACAGCGGAGTGCCGAGCAGTACTTC

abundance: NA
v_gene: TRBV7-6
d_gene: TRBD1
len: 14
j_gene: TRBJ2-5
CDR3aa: CASSRTGGWETQYF
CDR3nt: TGTGCCAGCAGCCGAACAGGGGGCTGGGAGACCCAGTACTTC

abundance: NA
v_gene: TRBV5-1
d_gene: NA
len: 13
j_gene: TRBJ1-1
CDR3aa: CASSLVLGGEAFF
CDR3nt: TGCGCCAGCAGCTTGGTCCTTGGCGGTGAAGCTTTCTTT

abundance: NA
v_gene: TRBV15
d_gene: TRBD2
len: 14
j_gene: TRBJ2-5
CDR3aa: CATSGRVYQETQYF
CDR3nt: TGTGCCACCAGCGGGAGGGTCTATCAAGAGACCCAGTACTTC

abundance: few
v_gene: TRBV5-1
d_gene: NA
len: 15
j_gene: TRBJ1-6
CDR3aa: CASSSREIYNSPLHF
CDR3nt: TGCGCCAGCAGCTCCAGGGAAATCTATAATTCACCCCTCCACTTT

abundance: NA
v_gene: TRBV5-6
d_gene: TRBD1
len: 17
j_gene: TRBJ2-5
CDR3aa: CASSLERDREYQETQYF
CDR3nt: TGTGCCAGCAGCTTGGAGCGGGACAGGGAGTACCAAGAGACCCAGTACTTC

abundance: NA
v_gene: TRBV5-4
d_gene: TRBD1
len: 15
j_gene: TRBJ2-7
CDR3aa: CASSGSGTGVYEQYF
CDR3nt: TGTGCCAGCAGCGGATCCGGGACAGGGGTCTACGAGCAGTACTTC

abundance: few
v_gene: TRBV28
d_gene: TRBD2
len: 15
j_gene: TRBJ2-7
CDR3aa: CASRGGTIQAYEQYF
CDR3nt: TGTGCCAGCAGGGGTGGGACTATTCAGGCTTACGAGCAGTACTTC

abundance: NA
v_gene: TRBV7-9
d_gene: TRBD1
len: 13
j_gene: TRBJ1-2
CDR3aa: CASSTRDRGQGTF
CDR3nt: TGTGCCAGCAGCACCCGGGACAGAGGGCAGGGCACCTTC

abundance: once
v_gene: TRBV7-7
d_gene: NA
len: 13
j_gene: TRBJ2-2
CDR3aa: CASSPDTTGELFF
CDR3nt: TGTGCTAGCAGCCCGGACACCACCGGGGAGCTGTTTTTT

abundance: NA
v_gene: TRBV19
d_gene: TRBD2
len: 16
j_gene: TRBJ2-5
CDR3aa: CASSVRLAGFQETQYF
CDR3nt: TGTGCCAGTAGTGTCCGACTAGCGGGGTTCCAAGAGACCCAGTACTTC

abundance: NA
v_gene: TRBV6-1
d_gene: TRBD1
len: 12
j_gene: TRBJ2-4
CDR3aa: CASSGQGNIQYF
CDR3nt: TGTGCCAGCAGCGGACAGGGGAACATTCAGTACTTC

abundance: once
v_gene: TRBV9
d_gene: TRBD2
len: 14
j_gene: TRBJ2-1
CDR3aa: CASSVVGGGNEQFF
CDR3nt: TGTGCCAGCAGCGTAGTTGGGGGGGGGAATGAGCAGTTCTTC

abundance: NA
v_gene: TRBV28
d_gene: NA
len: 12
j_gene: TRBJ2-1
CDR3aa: CASSPRGPSQFF
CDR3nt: TGTGCCAGCAGTCCACGGGGTCCGAGTCAGTTCTTC

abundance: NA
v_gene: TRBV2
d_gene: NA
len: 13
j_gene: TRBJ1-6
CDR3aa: CASGGGPNSPLHF
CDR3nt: TGTGCCAGCGGCGGCGGGCCCAATTCACCCCTCCACTTT

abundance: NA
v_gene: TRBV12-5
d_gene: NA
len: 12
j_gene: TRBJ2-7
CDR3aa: CASGSVGAEQYF
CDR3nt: TGTGCTAGTGGGTCGGTAGGGGCCGAGCAGTACTTC

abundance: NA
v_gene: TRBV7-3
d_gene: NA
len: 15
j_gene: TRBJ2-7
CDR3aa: CASSLGGGAIYEQYF
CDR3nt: TGTGCCAGCAGCTTAGGCGGGGGCGCGATATACGAGCAGTACTTC

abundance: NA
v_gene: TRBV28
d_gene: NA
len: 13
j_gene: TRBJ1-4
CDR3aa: CASKGTGSEKLFF
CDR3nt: TGTGCCAGCAAGGGAACAGGTTCAGAAAAACTGTTTTTT

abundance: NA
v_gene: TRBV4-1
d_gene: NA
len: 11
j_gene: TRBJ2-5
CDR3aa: CASSFYETQYF
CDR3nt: TGCGCCAGCAGCTTTTATGAGACCCAGTACTTC

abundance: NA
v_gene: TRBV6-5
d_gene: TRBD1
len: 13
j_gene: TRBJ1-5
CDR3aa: CASKQGSNQPQHF
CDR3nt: TGTGCCAGTAAACAGGGGTCCAATCAGCCCCAGCATTTT

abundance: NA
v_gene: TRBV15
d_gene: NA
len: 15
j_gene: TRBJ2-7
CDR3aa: CATSRDRQVSYEQYF
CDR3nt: TGTGCCACCAGCAGAGATCGGCAGGTCTCCTACGAGCAGTACTTC

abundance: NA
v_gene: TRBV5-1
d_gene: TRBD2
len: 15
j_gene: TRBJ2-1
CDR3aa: CASSLGGLAYNEQFF
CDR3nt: TGCGCCAGCAGCTTGGGGGGACTAGCGTACAATGAGCAGTTCTTC

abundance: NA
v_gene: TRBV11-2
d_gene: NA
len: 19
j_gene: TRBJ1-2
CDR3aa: CASSLVGGHMAQANYGYTF
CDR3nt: TGTGCCAGCAGCTTAGTCGGGGGGCATATGGCACAGGCTAACTATGGCTACACCTTC

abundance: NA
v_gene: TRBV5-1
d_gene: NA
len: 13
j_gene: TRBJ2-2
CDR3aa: CASSATNTGELFF
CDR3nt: TGCGCCAGCAGCGCTACGAACACCGGGGAGCTGTTTTTT

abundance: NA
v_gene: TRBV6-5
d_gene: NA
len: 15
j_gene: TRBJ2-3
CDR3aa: CASSSTLGRPDTQYF
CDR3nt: TGTGCCAGCAGTTCTACTTTGGGGCGTCCAGATACGCAGTATTTT

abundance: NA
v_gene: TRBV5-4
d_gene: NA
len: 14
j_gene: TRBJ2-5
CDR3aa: CASSASGARETQYF
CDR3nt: TGTGCCAGCAGCGCGTCAGGGGCTCGAGAGACCCAGTACTTC

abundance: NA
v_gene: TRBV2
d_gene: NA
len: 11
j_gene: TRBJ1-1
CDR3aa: CASSEGVGAFF
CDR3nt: TGTGCCAGCAGTGAAGGCGTCGGGGCTTTCTTT

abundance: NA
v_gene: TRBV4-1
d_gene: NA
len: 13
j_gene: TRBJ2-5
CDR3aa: CASSQDDAGSQYF
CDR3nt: TGCGCCAGCAGCCAAGATGATGCGGGATCCCAGTACTTC

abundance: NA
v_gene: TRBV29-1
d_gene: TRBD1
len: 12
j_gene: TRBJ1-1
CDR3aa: CSPQGARTEAFF
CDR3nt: TGCAGCCCTCAGGGGGCTCGCACTGAAGCTTTCTTT

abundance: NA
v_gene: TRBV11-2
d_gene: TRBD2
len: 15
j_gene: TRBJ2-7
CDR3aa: CASRTSGSIGDEQYF
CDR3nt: TGTGCCAGCCGGACTAGCGGGAGCATAGGGGACGAGCAGTACTTC

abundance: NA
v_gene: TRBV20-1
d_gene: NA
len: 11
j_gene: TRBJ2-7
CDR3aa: CSVGHSYEQYF
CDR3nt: TGCAGTGTTGGGCACTCCTACGAGCAGTACTTC

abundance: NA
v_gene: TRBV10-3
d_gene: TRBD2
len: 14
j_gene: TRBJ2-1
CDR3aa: CAIGSRTRSNEQFF
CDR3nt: TGTGCCATCGGATCCCGGACTAGATCAAATGAGCAGTTCTTC

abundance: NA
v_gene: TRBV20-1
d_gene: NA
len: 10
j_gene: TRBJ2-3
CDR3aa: CSWGADTQYF
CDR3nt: TGCAGTTGGGGGGCAGATACGCAGTATTTT

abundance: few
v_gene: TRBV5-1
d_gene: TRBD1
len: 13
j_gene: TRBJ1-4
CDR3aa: CASRTGVGEKLFF
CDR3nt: TGCGCCAGCAGGACAGGGGTGGGTGAAAAACTGTTTTTT

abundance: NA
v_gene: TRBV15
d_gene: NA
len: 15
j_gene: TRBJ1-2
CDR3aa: CATSRGDTLNYGYTF
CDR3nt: TGTGCCACCAGCAGAGGGGACACCCTTAACTATGGCTACACCTTC

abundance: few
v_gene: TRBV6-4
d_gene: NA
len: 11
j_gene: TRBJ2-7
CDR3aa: CASSATYEQYF
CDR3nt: TGTGCCAGCAGTGCCACCTACGAGCAGTACTTC

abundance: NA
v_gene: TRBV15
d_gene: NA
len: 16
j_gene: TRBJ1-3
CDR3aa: CATSSTGLGSGNTIYF
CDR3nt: TGTGCCACCAGCTCAACAGGGTTGGGCTCTGGAAACACCATATATTTT

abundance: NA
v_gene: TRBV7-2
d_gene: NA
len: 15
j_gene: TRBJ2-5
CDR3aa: CASSLVAGSQETQYF
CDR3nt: TGTGCCAGCAGCTTAGTCGCCGGGAGTCAAGAGACCCAGTACTTC

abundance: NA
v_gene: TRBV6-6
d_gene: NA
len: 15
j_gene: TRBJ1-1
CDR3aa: CASSYSGVGHTEAFF
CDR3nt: TGTGCCAGCAGTTACTCCGGGGTTGGGCACACTGAAGCTTTCTTT

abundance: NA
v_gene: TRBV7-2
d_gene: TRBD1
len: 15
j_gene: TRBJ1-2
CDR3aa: CASSLVGTEAYGYTF
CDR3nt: TGTGCCAGCAGCTTAGTCGGGACAGAGGCCTATGGCTACACCTTC

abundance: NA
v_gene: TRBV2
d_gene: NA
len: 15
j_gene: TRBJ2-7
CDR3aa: CASSPTSRSSYEQYF
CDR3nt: TGTGCCAGCAGCCCCACTAGCAGGAGCTCCTACGAGCAGTACTTC

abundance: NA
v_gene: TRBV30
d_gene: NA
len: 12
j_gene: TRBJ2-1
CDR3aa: CAWRCPNNEQFF
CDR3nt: TGTGCCTGGAGGTGTCCCAACAATGAGCAGTTCTTC

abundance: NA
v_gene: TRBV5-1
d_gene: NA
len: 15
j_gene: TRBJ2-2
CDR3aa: CASQARGGVTGELFF
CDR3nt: TGCGCCAGCCAGGCTAGGGGAGGCGTCACCGGGGAGCTGTTTTTT